This record looks at one T cell receptor beta chain sequence and its context. Trimming shortened V by 5 bases and J by 2 bases, and 17 bases separated the two germline ends. The germline CDR1 and CDR2 sequences are SEHNR and FQNEAQ (reference sequence). This CDR3 has 16 residues. Amplification used 60 Vbeta primers and 13 Jbeta primers. Sequencing was performed with immunoSEQ multiplex PCR; in TCRdb, only in-frame clones are kept and a portion is missing. The sample includes approximately 140,000 clones, over 70% of them seen just once. These data originate in a study of cytomegalovirus exposure and HLA in healthy donors.

The sequenced material came from PBMCs. The chain couples TRBV7-9 to TRBJ2-3, with D unclear. This receptor was identified in a woman aged 55-69 years in good health and CMV-seropositive. The CDR3 nucleotides are TGTGCCAGCAGCAACCGAGAATTGTTTACCACAGATACGCAGTATTTT. Protein sequence: CASSNRELFTTDTQYF.